This TCR beta chain stems from a study of identical twins' blood T cells. TCR cDNA libraries were made from RNA using a previously described, modified protocol. Both ends of each TCR cDNA library bore sample-specific barcodes. TCRdb passed the 5' RACE reads through MiXCR, listing each CDR3 protein once. The sample contains a few hundred thousand distinct CDR3 sequences, more than 25% of which appear only once. Study-wide points: V gene usage reportedly matched far better within twin pairs than unrelated donors. Twins shared more top CDR3 clonotypes than unrelated donors did.

A word on this clonotype: Its target is unknown.

The sample consisted of PBMCs. This receptor was obtained from a woman aged 18-49 years in good health.

In DNA form, the CDR3 reads TGCGCCAGCAGCTGGGGGGCCAACAATGAGCAGTTCTTC. Amino acids: CASSWGANNEQFF. This chain connects TRBV5-1 to TRBJ2-1, with D possibly called TRBD1 or TRBD2 (6 bases each). Trimming removed 3 bases from V and 5 bases from J, with 9 bases in between. The CDR3 runs to 13 residues. The germline V gene has CDR1 SGHRS and CDR2 YFSETQ.